The 27 T cell receptor beta chains in this list originate from one sample, sequenced in a study of blood T cell repertoires in COVID-19. TCRdb keeps only in-frame clones here, not all; method: immunoSEQ multiplex PCR. Of roughly 250,000 clones in the sample, just under 85% were seen once. The sample comprised peripheral blood. The receptors stem from a woman aged 80 or over with acute or convalescent COVID-19.

CDR3 sequence reads: CASSFRRGSSGSVNEQFF. In DNA form, the CDR3 reads TGTGCCAGCAGCTTTCGGAGGGGGAGTAGCGGGAGTGTCAATGAGCAGTTCTTC. V is TRBV7-6 and J is TRBJ2-1; 9 bases fit TRBD2. Losses at the gene ends were 3 bases for V and 6 bases for J; bases not matched to a gene: 15. The CDR3 is made up of 18 amino acids. The germline V gene has CDR1 SGHVS and CDR2 FNYEAQ. Together with reference TRBV7-6 and TRBJ2-1, the CDR3 gives the full variable domain: GAGVSQSPRYKVTKRGQDVALRCDPISGHVSLYWYRQALGQGPEFLTYFNYEAQQDKSGLPNDRFSAERPEGSISTLTIQRTEQRDSAMYRCASSFRRGSSGSVNEQFFGPGTRLTVL.

The chain combines TRBV29-1 with TRBJ2-7; D unresolved. Trimming cost V 4 bases and J 7 bases, with 8 bases left between them. The CDR3 contains 10 residues. Germline loops: CDR1 SQVTM, CDR2 ANQGSEA. The CDR3 sequence is CSVGSNEQYF. The CDR3 DNA sequence: TGCAGCGTTGGGTCTAATGAGCAGTACTTC.

The rearrangement links TRBV2 to TRBJ1-3; D is undetermined. Trimming shortened V by 5 bases and J by 0 bases, and 11 bases separated the two germline ends. Germline V gives CDR1 SNHLY, CDR2 FYNNEI. CDR3 length: 15 amino acids. The CDR3 DNA reads TGTGCCAGCAGTTCCGTCGTAATCTCTGGAAACACCATATATTTT. Residues: CASSSVVISGNTIYF.

The chain combines TRBV9 with TRBJ2-2, with TRBD2 identical over 11 bases. The CDR3 is 17 residues long. J lost 3 bases, V lost 4 bases, and 8 bases had no gene match. The germline CDR1 and CDR2 sequences are SGDLS and YYNGEE. The chain's CDR3 is CASSPQLAGGYTGELFF. The DNA of the CDR3 is TGTGCCAGCAGCCCCCAATTAGCGGGAGGGTACACCGGGGAGCTGTTTTTT.

The chain uses TRBV6-5 and TRBJ1-4; TRBD1 might be the D (5 bases). From germline, CDR1 is MNHEY and CDR2 SVGAGI. Trimming removed 3 bases from V and 11 bases from J, with 16 bases in between. This CDR3 has 14 amino acids. CDR3 DNA: TGTGCCAGCAGTTATTCAGCCAGGGCAACCAAACTGTTTTTT. Translated: CASSYSARATKLFF.

The chain uses TRBV7-8 and TRBJ2-5; TRBD2 agrees at 9 bases. Germline V gives CDR1 SGHVS, CDR2 FQNEAQ. The CDR3 consists of 17 residues. Losses at the gene ends were 0 bases for V and 3 bases for J; bases not matched to a gene: 8. Here the CDR3 DNA reads TGTGCCAGCAGCTTAGCGTTGGTAGCGGGGGAAAAAGAGACCCAGTACTTC. Its translation: CASSLALVAGEKETQYF. The variable domain in full, completed from reference TRBV7-8 and TRBJ2-5, reads GAGVSQSPRYKVAKRGQDVALRCDPISGHVSLFWYQQALGQGPEFLTYFQNEAQLDKSGLPSDRFFAERPEGSVSTLKIQRTQQEDSAVYLCASSLALVAGEKETQYFGPGTRLLVL.

The chain joins TRBV18 to TRBJ1-1; D gene uncertain. Germline V CDR1 and CDR2: KGHSH, LQKENI. V lost 1 base, J lost 1 base, and 7 bases lay in between. The CDR3 is made up of 14 amino acids. CDR3 residues: CASSPRGQNTEAFF. The CDR3 DNA is TGTGCCAGCTCACCACGTGGGCAGAACACTGAAGCTTTCTTT.

The gene calls are TRBV15 and TRBJ2-2; 9 bases are a match to TRBD2. Trimming cost V 1 base and J 7 bases; bases outside gene matches: 7. Germline V gene data show CDR1 as LNHNV and CDR2 as YYDKDF (reference sequence). The CDR3 consists of 16 residues. CDR3 sequence (DNA): TGTGCCACCAGCAGAGGACTAGCGGAAACGGACGGGGAGCTGTTTTTT. It specifies CATSRGLAETDGELFF.

This sequence joins TRBV28 and TRBJ1-4; tentative D call: TRBD1 (6 bases). The CDR3 extends over 14 amino acids. The germline V and J ends were trimmed by 5 bases and 6 bases, with 13 bases remaining between them. Germline CDR1 reads MDHEN; CDR2 reads SYDVKM. The CDR3 here is CASSLTGRDEKLFF. The CDR3 bases are TGTGCCAGCAGTCTTACAGGGAGAGATGAAAAACTGTTTTTT.

The chain recombines TRBV18 with TRBJ1-1; D is unresolved. Trimming shortened V by 2 bases and J by 1 base, and 14 bases separated the two germline ends. The CDR3 sequence is 16 residues long. The germline V gene encodes CDR1 KGHSH and CDR2 LQKENI. The CDR3 nucleotides are TGTGCCAGCTCACCAAAGCAGACCAGGTGGAACACTGAAGCTTTCTTT. It codes for CASSPKQTRWNTEAFF.

The chain links TRBV28 to TRBJ1-2; perhaps TRBD1 as D (6 bases). Trimming removed 5 bases from V and 6 bases from J, with 22 bases in between. CDR1 is MDHEN, CDR2 SYDVKM, per germline. The CDR3 length is 16 residues. The CDR3 reads CASSQSTGLPGDGYTF. CDR3 sequence (DNA): TGTGCCAGCAGTCAAAGCACAGGGCTTCCCGGGGATGGCTACACCTTC.

The chain is built from TRBV28 and TRBJ1-2, with TRBD1 identical over 7 bases. CDR1 MDHEN and CDR2 SYDVKM come from the germline V gene. J gave up 3 bases and V 6 bases, and 10 bases lay outside the gene matches. The CDR3 covers 15 residues. CDR3 coding DNA: TGTGCCAGCAGAAAAGGGACAGCGGCGGACTATGGCTACACCTTC. Translated: CASRKGTAADYGYTF.

The rearrangement links TRBV7-8 to TRBJ1-3; 7 bases agree with TRBD1. V was pared by 5 bases and J by 4 bases, with 8 bases of the junction left unmatched. The CDR3 has 15 residues. Germline CDR1 SGHVS, CDR2 FQNEAQ. The DNA for the CDR3 is TGTGCCAGCAGCCCGCAACAGGGGATGGGAAACACCATATATTTT. Its protein is CASSPQQGMGNTIYF.

Details on this clone: Additional DNA sequences in this sample encode the identical CDR3. This sequence joins TRBV6-2 or TRBV6-3 and TRBJ1-3; D is unresolved. Germline-derived CDR1 and CDR2 are MNHEY and SVGEGT. The ends were cut back, 2 bases at V and 1 base at J, with 9 bases in the middle. This CDR3 has 15 residues. This CDR3 reads CASSYGRGSGNTIYF. CDR3 coding DNA: TGTGCCAGCAGTTACGGCAGAGGGTCTGGAAACACCATATATTTT.

The CDR3 reads CASKRGLSVEQYF. In DNA form, the CDR3 reads TGTGCCAGCAAGAGGGGGCTGTCAGTCGAGCAGTACTTC. The chain joins TRBV12-3 or TRBV12-4 to TRBJ2-7, with 7 bases lining up with TRBD1. The CDR3 extends over 13 amino acids. With 7 bases clipped from V and 6 bases from J, the junction kept 9 bases outside the gene matches.

The chain joins TRBV27 to TRBJ2-1, with 10 bases lining up with TRBD2. V lost 2 bases to trimming and J lost 6 bases; unmatched junction nucleotides: 4. Per germline, CDR1 MNHEY and CDR2 SMNVEV (reference sequence). The CDR3 totals 15 residues. Here the CDR3 reads CASSLRAGGGNEQFF. The CDR3 coding sequence is TGTGCCAGCAGTTTAAGAGCGGGAGGGGGCAATGAGCAGTTCTTC.

The chain joins TRBV21-1 to TRBJ2-1; TRBD2 is taken as the D call from the table, unchecked against the DNA. TRBV21-1 constitutes a pseudogene. CDR3 length equals 17 residues. In DNA, the CDR3 is TGTGCCAGCAGCAGGGTGCCCGGGACTAGCGGATACAATGAGCAGTTCTTC. It is translated as CASSRVPGTSGYNEQFF.

This chain joins TRBV2 and TRBJ1-2; TRBD1 agrees at 10 bases. V dropped 11 bases and J dropped 1; count of bases not matched to a gene: 7. The V gene's germline CDR1 is SNHLY and CDR2 FYNNEI. CDR3 length: 14 amino acids. CDR3 in amino acids: CAGTRDRGNYGYTF. The CDR3 DNA reads as TGTGCCGGTACCCGGGACAGGGGTAACTATGGCTACACCTTC.

The chain joins TRBV2 to TRBJ1-4; the D gene is possibly TRBD1 (5 bases). V was clipped by 4 bases and J by 8 bases, with 20 bases between them. The CDR3 is 16 residues long. Per germline, CDR1 SNHLY and CDR2 FYNNEI. The DNA of the CDR3 is TGTGCCAGCAGTGGGCAGGACATTGGCGCGTCGGAAAAACTGTTTTTT. Encoded protein: CASSGQDIGASEKLFF.

DNA of the CDR3: TGTGCCAGCAGCAACCGGGACAGTATGAGGGGGGCCAACGTCCTGACTTTC. Protein product: CASSNRDSMRGANVLTF. The rearrangement joins TRBV4-2 to TRBJ2-6; 7 bases match TRBD1. The ends lost 5 bases at V and 4 bases at J; junction bases unmatched: 11. The germline V gene encodes CDR1 LGHNA and CDR2 YNFKEQ. The CDR3 sequence is 17 residues long.

The chain is built from TRBV15 and TRBJ1-2, with TRBD1 identical over 7 bases. This CDR3 is built from 16 residues. Trimming took 0 bases from V and 8 from J; bases not matched to a gene: 12. The V gene's germline CDR1 is LNHNV and CDR2 YYDKDF (reference sequence). CDR3 DNA sequence: TGTGCCACCAGCAGAGATTTCGACAGGGACAAAGGGGGCTACACCTTC. This codes for CATSRDFDRDKGGYTF.

The chain couples TRBV28 to TRBJ1-1; D call uncertain. Trimming left V 3 bases short and J 3 bases short, with 5 bases between. The CDR3 sequence is 12 residues long. Germline loops: CDR1 MDHEN, CDR2 SYDVKM. The CDR3: CASSFGDTEAFF. The CDR3 bases are TGTGCCAGCAGTTTCGGGGACACTGAAGCTTTCTTT.

The genes are TRBV2 and TRBJ1-2, with TRBD1 as a possible D gene (5 bases). The CDR3 length is 14 residues. V lost 6 bases and J lost 7, with 18 bases in between. Germline V lookup: CDR1 SNHLY, CDR2 FYNNEI. The CDR3 is CASRLQAGLGGYTF. As DNA, the CDR3 is TGTGCCAGCAGGCTCCAGGCGGGGCTGGGTGGCTACACCTTC.

V and J are TRBV6-5 and TRBJ1-1; maybe TRBD1 (6 bases). Germline V lookup: CDR1 MNHEY, CDR2 SVGAGI. V lost 0 bases to trimming and J lost 2 bases, with 7 bases between them. This CDR3 contains 14 residues. Here the CDR3 reads CASSYSTGNTEAFF. In nucleotides, the CDR3 is TGTGCCAGCAGTTACTCGACAGGAAACACTGAAGCTTTCTTT.

Details on this clone: One end of the junction varies from germline; a read error may be responsible. J is TRBJ2-1 and V is TRBV11-1, with TRBD2 as a possible D gene (5 bases). The CDR3 extends over 13 amino acids. Germline V gene data show CDR1 as SGHAT and CDR2 as FQDESV (reference sequence). CDR3 coding DNA: TGTGCCAGCAGATTAGCGTCGGGAAATGAGCAGTTCTTC. It encodes CASRLASGNEQFF.

The chain uses TRBV6-4 and TRBJ2-1, with 7 bases matching TRBD2. The CDR3 length is 15 residues. In germline, CDR1 is MRHNA, CDR2 SNTAGT. V gave up 2 bases and J gave up 0 bases; unmatched junction bases: 1. The CDR3 loop reads CASSDVAGSYNEQFF. DNA of the CDR3: TGTGCCAGCAGTGACGTAGCGGGCTCCTACAATGAGCAGTTCTTC.

The chain's CDR3 is CASSQGQTYNEQFF. The DNA of the CDR3 is TGTGCCAGCAGCCAGGGACAGACCTACAATGAGCAGTTCTTC. The rearrangement uses TRBV7-2 and TRBJ2-1, with TRBD1 matching 7 bases. This CDR3 comprises 14 residues. V was pared by 5 bases and J by 2 bases, with 3 bases of the junction left unmatched. Germline CDR1 and CDR2: SGHTA and FQGNSA.